The 3 T cell receptor beta chains given below trace back to one sample, sequenced in a study of shared clonotypes between healthy human individuals. This table comes from immunoSEQ multiplex PCR, and its TCRdb copy is limited to in-frame clones, with some not included. This sample has roughly 2,000,000 clones; around 93% occur once, and the top ten carry more than 1.5%. Naive CD8 cells, CD45RO-negative and positively selected for CCR7, excluded terminally differentiated effector memory CD45RA+ cells. Sequenced material: naive CD8+ T cells from PBMCs. These receptors were obtained from a man younger than 35 in good health. Some clones in this sample may be carry-over from other donors' samples.

The chain has TRBV19 and TRBJ2-5, with TRBD2 as a possible D gene (7 bases). The ends were cut back, 5 bases at V and 7 bases at J, with 14 bases in the middle. The CDR3 extends over 13 amino acids. Germline CDR1 and CDR2: LNHDA and SQIVND (reference sequence). This CDR3 is CASSGGGEATQYF. CDR3 bases: TGTGCCAGTAGTGGAGGGGGGGAAGCGACCCAGTACTTC.

The V gene is TRBV10-3, the J gene TRBJ2-1; maybe TRBD2 (6 bases). The V and J ends lost 2 bases and 4 bases respectively, with 6 bases between them. The germline CDR1 and CDR2 sequences are ENHRY and SYGVKD. This CDR3 contains 13 residues. The CDR3 nucleotides read TGTGCCATCAGTGAGGGACTATACAATGAGCAGTTCTTC. It codes for CAISEGLYNEQFF.

V is TRBV2 and J is TRBJ2-3; D is ambiguous. This CDR3 region has 14 residues. CDR1 and CDR2 from the germline V gene are SNHLY and FYNNEI. Trimming took off 3 bases at V and 4 bases at J, with 11 bases between the two ends. In DNA form, the CDR3 reads TGTGCCAGCAGTGATAAGCTACTTGCAGATACGCAGTATTTT. It is translated as CASSDKLLADTQYF.